Below are 12 T cell receptor beta chains sequenced from a single sample in a study of CD4+ T cells in melanoma. TCRdb's table, derived via immunoSEQ multiplex PCR, lists solely in-frame clones and lacks some. This sample's table has some 100 clones. The source material was a T cell line or clone, from whole sample or a sorted T cell fraction (not recorded which). The receptors here all came from a human donor with melanoma. Some clones in this sample may be carry-over from other donors' samples.

This rearrangement joins TRBV6-5 to TRBJ2-7; 10 bases line up with TRBD1. V shed 5 bases, J shed 12 bases, and the junction held 7 bases outside the gene matches. Per germline, CDR1 MNHEY and CDR2 SVGAGI. The CDR3 extends over 12 amino acids. DNA of the CDR3: TGTGCCAGCAGTCGACAGGGGGCGTTTTGGTACTTC. This codes for CASSRQGAFWYF.

The V gene is TRBV7-2, the J gene TRBJ2-3; 8 bases are a match to TRBD2. The CDR3 contains 15 residues. V dropped 4 bases and J dropped 6; count of bases not matched to a gene: 9. Germline CDR1 reads SGHTA; CDR2 reads FQGNSA. CDR3 nucleotide sequence: TGTGCCAGCAGCTCAGCGGGGGTGCAGGTCGATACGCAGTATTTT. Translated, it gives CASSSAGVQVDTQYF.

The chain combines TRBV5-1 with TRBJ1-3, with no clear D. The germline gives CDR1 SGHRS, CDR2 YFSETQ. This CDR3 is built from 16 residues. V was cut by 4 bases and J by 4 bases, with 18 bases left in between. The CDR3 DNA is TGCGCCAGCAGCCCCGAACCAGGAACGATCGGAAACACCATATATTTT. Residues: CASSPEPGTIGNTIYF. Full variable domain (remainder filled in from reference TRBV5-1 and TRBJ1-3): KAGVTQTPRYLIKTRGQQVTLSCSPISGHRSVSWYQQTPGQGLQFLFEYFSETQRNKGNFPGRFSGRQFSNSRSEMNVSTLELGDSALYLCASSPEPGTIGNTIYFGEGSWLTVV.

J is TRBJ1-4 and V is TRBV5-1, with D possibly being TRBD1 (5 bases). Germline CDR1 and CDR2: SGHRS and YFSETQ. The V end lost 3 bases, the J end lost 4 bases, and 10 bases lay between the germline ends. This CDR3 is built from 14 residues. The CDR3 spells CASSWGMDNEKLFF. DNA for the CDR3: TGCGCCAGCAGCTGGGGCATGGATAATGAAAAACTGTTTTTT.

This clone was seen only a few times. V gene TRBV2 combines with J gene TRBJ1-5; no definite D call. The V end was cut by 7 bases, the J end by 4 bases, with 8 bases between. The CDR3 consists of 12 residues. Germline V CDR1 and CDR2: SNHLY, FYNNEI. CDR3 nucleotide sequence: TGTGCCAGCAACAGCGAAAATCAGCCCCAGCATTTT. Translating it yields CASNSENQPQHF.

This clone was recorded a few times. The gene calls are TRBV28 and TRBJ1-2; 7 bases align to TRBD1. The CDR3 extends over 13 amino acids. After removal of 7 bases from V and 4 bases from J, the junction contained 6 bases not matched to a gene. CDR1 MDHEN and CDR2 SYDVKM come from the germline V gene. The CDR3, as DNA: TGTGCCAGCATTAGGACAGGCACCTATGGCTACACCTTC. This sequence encodes CASIRTGTYGYTF.

The chain uses TRBV19 and TRBJ2-7, with D perhaps TRBD1 (6 bases). CDR1 and CDR2 from the germline V gene are LNHDA and SQIVND (reference sequence). This CDR3 spans 13 amino acids. V lost 2 bases, J lost 6 bases, and 11 bases lay in between. CDR3 region: CASSIQGIGEQYF. In nucleotides, the CDR3 is TGTGCCAGTAGTATACAGGGGATCGGCGAGCAGTACTTC.

The chain uses TRBV14 and TRBJ1-2; D not certain. The germline V gene has CDR1 SGHDN and CDR2 FVKESK. The germline V and J ends were trimmed by 5 bases and 4 bases, with 20 bases remaining between them. CDR3 length: 16 amino acids. The CDR3 DNA reads TGTGCCAGCAGCGAAATTGCATCTGGAAAGACCTATGGCTACACCTTC. It yields the protein CASSEIASGKTYGYTF.

In this sample, this clone turned up a few times. This rearrangement joins TRBV4-1 to TRBJ2-7; a possible D gene is TRBD2 (6 bases). Per the germline V gene, CDR1 is MGHRA and CDR2 is YSYEKL. The length of the CDR3 is 14 residues. The V end lost 0 bases, the J end lost 0 bases, and 6 bases lay between the germline ends. CDR3 loop: CASSQETSSYEQYF. In DNA form, the CDR3 reads TGCGCCAGCAGCCAAGAGACTAGCTCCTACGAGCAGTACTTC.

The rearrangement links TRBV30 to TRBJ1-4, with 8 bases that match TRBD1. The CDR3 has 16 residues. In germline, CDR1 is GTSNPN, CDR2 SVGIG (reference sequence). Unmatched junction bases numbered 15, after V lost 2 bases and J lost 10 bases. The CDR3 sequence: CAWSFHLDRGQGKLFF. DNA for the CDR3: TGTGCCTGGAGTTTCCACCTCGACAGGGGACAAGGAAAACTGTTTTTT. The full variable domain, rest sourced from reference TRBV30 and TRBJ1-4, is SQTIHQWPATLVQPVGSPLSLECTVEGTSNPNLYWYRQAAGRGLQLLFYSVGIGQISSEVPQNLSASRPQDRQFILSSKKLLLSDSGFYLCAWSFHLDRGQGKLFFGSGTQLSVL.

This clone was seen a single time. J is TRBJ2-3 and V is TRBV28; TRBD1 is a possible D gene (7 bases). Deletions cut 5 bases from V and 5 bases from J, with 20 bases between. Germline lookup yields CDR1 MDHEN and CDR2 SYDVKM. The CDR3 contains 16 residues. CDR3 region: CASSPPRQGGEDTQYF. The CDR3 nucleotides read TGTGCCAGCAGTCCCCCACGACAGGGCGGGGAAGATACGCAGTATTTT.

CDR3 protein: CASSESSTGDNEQFF. The CDR3 DNA reads TGTGCCAGCAGTGAATCGTCGACAGGGGACAATGAGCAGTTCTTC. The chain links TRBV25-1 to TRBJ2-1; 8 positions agree with TRBD1. V shed 1 base and J 5 bases; nucleotides not matched to a gene: 4. The germline gives CDR1 MGHDK, CDR2 SYGVNS. The CDR3 runs 15 residues.